The present T cell receptor beta chain was sequenced within a study of beta chain features in type 1 diabetes. This clone has only a few counts. Its antigen is undetermined. Overall study findings and caveats: Compared with healthy donors, patients appeared to share more similar naive, central memory and regulatory TCRB repertoires. The VDJ junctions of type 1 diabetes patients carried fewer insertions and more deletions. When cDNA is sequenced, cells with high TCR expression could be over-represented. Significant though moderate, a shortening of TCRB CDR3s appeared in all four CD4+ subsets of Type 1 diabetes patients.

The J segment lost 2 bases and the V segment lost 3 bases, leaving 6 bases of the junction unmatched. Germline values: CDR1 SGHAT, CDR2 FQDESV (reference sequence). The CDR3 runs 15 residues. Expressed TCRB transcripts were sequenced because the entire RNA isolate underwent reverse transcription. TCRdb's copy holds only in-frame clones and misses some; the assay was immunoSEQ multiplex PCR. The sample lists 250,000 to 300,000 clones, approximately 15% occurring once. Based on CD45RO/CCR7/CD25/CD127/CD95/CD27, CD4+ regulatory, stem cell-like memory, naive and central memory cells were sorted. This chain connects TRBV11-1 to TRBJ1-2; 7 bases fit TRBD1. Sequenced material: naive CD4+ T cells from blood. The TCR sequence derives from a man younger than 45 with type 1 diabetes. The CDR3 DNA sequence: TGTGCCAGCAGCTTGGCCGGGACAGAGAACTATGGCTACACCTTC. Its translation: CASSLAGTENYGYTF.